This T cell receptor (beta chain) was captured in a study of beta chain features in type 1 diabetes listed by TCRdb under 2018. General notes on the study: No differences in mean age, gender distribution, total cell number or subset yield were found between patients and healthy donors. A total of some 100,000,000 sorted cells were examined across all samples, and a strong correlation was observed between cell number per subset and RNA yield. The study compared the TCRB repertoires of sorted circulating CD4+ T cell subsets in recently diagnosed type 1 diabetes patients with those in matched healthy donors. Whereas all 30 or so donors provided naive and central memory subsets, regulatory and stem cell-like memory subsets were isolated from just 8 patients and roughly 8 healthy donors.

What the authors observed across the whole study: Sequencing cDNA rather than genomic DNA could over-represent highly expressing activated cells, although activation and CD3 levels did not differ between groups. Naive, central memory and regulatory TCRB repertoires appeared to be more similar among patients than among healthy donors. HLA sub-analyses involved small numbers of individuals, so any influence of HLA type on TCRB rearrangement remained unresolved. PCR might favor shorter templates, but patient and control samples were amplified and corrected together, so any skew would affect both groups equally. Type 1 diabetes patients showed a moderate but significant shortening of TCRB CDR3 length in all four CD4+ subsets. Patients with type 1 diabetes made fewer insertions and deleted more nucleotides at VDJ recombination sites, implying thymic rearrangement abnormalities.

The germline V gene gives CDR1 as SGHTA and CDR2 as FQGNSA. V gives up 5 bases and J gives up 6 bases, and the segment between their germline ends measures 9 bases. From the cysteine through the phenylalanine, the CDR3 covers 12 amino acids. The kept DNA is CDR3 alone, 36 bases in frame from the first base. On this clone: There is no known antigen for this receptor. Base-call qualities are not available, and no considerably larger clone is one nucleotide away.

The entire isolated RNA was reverse transcribed using the High Capacity cDNA Reverse Transcription Kit, and thus expressed TCRB transcripts were sequenced. Naive, central memory and regulatory T cell samples underwent deep immunoSEQ sequencing, averaging roughly 3.4 million total reads per sample. Sorted cells were lysed in RLT buffer and RNA was extracted with DNase-treated RNeasy Micro or Mini kits, depending on cell number. Each cell subset was processed separately to prevent cross-contamination, with patient and healthy donor samples processed together. The immunoSEQ multiplex PCR was used to amplify TCRB sequences from cDNA, yielding 87-bp fragments that span the CDR3 region. The amplicons were sequenced using the Illumina HiSeq platform. In the original analysis: Synthetic template baselines were used to correct PCR bias computationally, reads within Hamming distance 2 were collapsed, and singletons that could not be merged were discarded. Reads were aligned to IMGT to assign V, D and J genes, CDR3 length, and insertions or deletions at six rearrangement sites. Within each subset, clonotype counts were normalized to sorted cell number, and only after that were true diversity and Gini coefficients computed with the tcR R package. The overlap coefficient, calculated on TCRB nucleotide sequences, was used to measure repertoire sharing. Out-of-frame TCRB sequences from naive cells were analyzed as a proxy for the pre-selection repertoire. This immuneACCESS table, as held by TCRdb, lists in-frame sequences with V and J called but not all clones. Of the missing ones, under half trace to an unresolved V gene in checked studies; the others have no known cause. Clone size and V and J calls were adopted from that table, with D and trimming inferred from the DNA. This sample gives more than 550,000 clones in total; 11% to 15% of them show up just once. 0.03% to 0.04% of the sample is held by the ten biggest clonotypes.

A single peripheral blood draw of 95 to 150 mL on average was collected from each donor into heparinised tubes. Naive, central memory, regulatory and stem cell-like memory CD4+ T cells were sorted on a BD FACSAria II using a panel including CD45RO, CCR7, CD25, CD127, CD95 and CD27. All sorted populations exceeded 95% purity. PBMCs were isolated immediately by Lymphoprep density gradient centrifugation and stained directly without culture. So that batch effects would be minimized, each experiment stained and sorted samples in pairs, pairing one healthy donor with one patient. The origin of this receptor is a man younger than 30 with type 1 diabetes. Rearrangement joined TRBV7-2 to TRBJ2-3, with the D segment identity uncertain. Sample: naive CD4+ T cells from blood. Taken with the paper, the label for cell subset or site translates to: true naive CD4+ T cells. The CDR3 protein sequence reads: CASSAAGDTQYF. The sequenced DNA is TGTGCCAGCAGCGCCGCTGGGGATACGCAGTATTTT.